This T cell receptor beta chain was documented in a study of blood T cells in healthy people across ages. CDR1 and CDR2 from the germline V gene are SQVTM and ANQGSEA. The CDR3 sequence is 13 residues long. The ends lost 5 bases at V and 9 bases at J; junction bases unmatched: 12. It was with a sample-barcoded 5' primer and a J-beta primer mix that a second PCR of about 6 to 11 cycles was run. TCRdb used MiXCR to reprocess the 5' RACE reads, holding one entry per CDR3 protein. The sample consists of 1.5 million to 2 million distinct CDR3 sequences, about 31% of them appearing once. Turning to this clonotype: Given a much more abundant clone one base away, this may be a read error.

Isolation per sample recovered at least 6 million PBMCs. The chain links TRBV29-1 to TRBJ2-7, with 8 bases identical to TRBD1. Source material: blood. The receptor was derived from a young woman in good health. The CDR3, as DNA: TGCAGCGTTACGACAGGGGAAGTGGGCGGGCAGTACTTC. Translation gives CSVTTGEVGGQYF.